What follows is one T cell receptor beta chain and its context. Its antigen remains unidentified. The data stem from a study of breast tumors, draining lymph nodes, adjacent tissues. Study conclusions and caveats: Data only fit, rather than demonstrated, lymph node origin of most tumor T cells. Compared with lymph nodes, tumors were less diverse; compared with nontumor tissue, more.

TCRdb reprocessed the multiplex PCR reads with MiXCR, giving one entry per CDR3 protein. The sample holds some 170,000 distinct CDR3 sequences, 33% seen once. Germline V CDR1 and CDR2: SGHNT, YYREEE (reference sequence). The CDR3 length is 13 residues. Between the trimmed V and J ends, which lost 0 bases and 11 bases, there was a span of 13 bases. Axillary draining lymph nodes of breast cancer patients supplied the node samples. Specimen: axillary lymph node tissue. This chain uses TRBV5-4 with TRBJ2-3; the D call may be TRBD1 or TRBD2 (5 bases each). The origin of this receptor is a female donor with breast cancer. Some clones in this sample may be carry-over from other donors' samples. CDR3 region: CASSLAEGWEQYF. The CDR3 bases are TGTGCCAGCAGCTTGGCCGAGGGGTGGGAGCAGTATTTT.